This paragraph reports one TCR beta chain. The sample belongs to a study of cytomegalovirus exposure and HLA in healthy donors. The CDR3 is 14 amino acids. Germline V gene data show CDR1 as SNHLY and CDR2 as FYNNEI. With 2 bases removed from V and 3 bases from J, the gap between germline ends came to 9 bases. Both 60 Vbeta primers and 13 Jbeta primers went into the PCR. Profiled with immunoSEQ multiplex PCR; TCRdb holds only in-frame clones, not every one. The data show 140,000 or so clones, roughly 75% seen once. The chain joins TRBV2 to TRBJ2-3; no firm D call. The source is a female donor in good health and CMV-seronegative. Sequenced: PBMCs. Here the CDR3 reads CASSERGGTDTQYF. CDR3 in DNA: TGTGCCAGCAGTGAAAGAGGCGGTACAGATACGCAGTATTTT.